This T cell receptor (beta chain) is from a study of blood T cell repertoires in COVID-19. For the study at large: Both acute and convalescent COVID-19 samples were obtained from the United States, Italy and Spain.

Using immunoSEQ multiplex PCR, the repertoire was profiled, and TCRdb retains in-frame clones only, with some absent. The sample consists of roughly 130,000 clones, roughly four fifths of them appearing once. Per germline, CDR1 SGHRS and CDR2 YFSETQ. This CDR3 comprises 14 residues. The V end lost 0 bases, the J end lost 2 bases, and 6 bases lay between the germline ends. Sequenced sample: peripheral blood. This receptor was identified in a woman aged 55-70 years with acute or convalescent COVID-19. V is TRBV5-1 and J is TRBJ2-1; D uncertain. CDR3 nucleotide sequence: TGCGCCAGCAGCTTGGGTGGGCCCTACAATGAGCAGTTCTTC. Translated: CASSLGGPYNEQFF.